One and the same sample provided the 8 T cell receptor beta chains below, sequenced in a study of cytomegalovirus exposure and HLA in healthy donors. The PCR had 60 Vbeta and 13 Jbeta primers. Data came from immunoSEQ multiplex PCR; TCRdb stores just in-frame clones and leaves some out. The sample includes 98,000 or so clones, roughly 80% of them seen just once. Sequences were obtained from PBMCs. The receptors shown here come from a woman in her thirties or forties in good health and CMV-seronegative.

The CDR3 region has the DNA TGTGCCAGCAGTTACACGGACTTGACCTACGAGCAGTACTTC. Amino acid sequence: CASSYTDLTYEQYF. The V gene is TRBV6-5, the J gene TRBJ2-7, with a weak D call TRBD2 (5 bases). The ends were cut back, 2 bases at V and 2 bases at J, with 10 bases in the middle. Germline V gene data show CDR1 as MNHEY and CDR2 as SVGAGI. This CDR3 has 14 residues.

The CDR3 reads CASSLRPGASGTPDTQYF. In DNA, the CDR3 is TGCGCCAGCAGCTTACGTCCGGGGGCTAGCGGGACCCCAGATACGCAGTATTTT. This chain connects TRBV5-1 to TRBJ2-3; 9 bases are shared with TRBD2. CDR1 and CDR2 from the germline V gene are SGHRS and YFSETQ. This CDR3 has 18 residues. V was pared by 2 bases and J by 4 bases, with 14 bases of the junction left unmatched.

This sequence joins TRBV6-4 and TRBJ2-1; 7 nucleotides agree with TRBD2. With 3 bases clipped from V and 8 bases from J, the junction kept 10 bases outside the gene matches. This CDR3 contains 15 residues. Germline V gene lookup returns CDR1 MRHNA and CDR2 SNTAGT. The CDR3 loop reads CASSDESGAGDEQFF. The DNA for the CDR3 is TGTGCCAGCAGTGATGAGAGCGGGGCTGGGGATGAGCAGTTCTTC.

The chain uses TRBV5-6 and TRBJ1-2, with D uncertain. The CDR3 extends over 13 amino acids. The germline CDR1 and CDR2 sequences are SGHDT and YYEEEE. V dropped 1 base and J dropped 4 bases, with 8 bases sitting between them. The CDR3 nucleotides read TGTGCCAGCAGCTTGCCCGTGAGCTATGGCTACACCTTC. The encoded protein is CASSLPVSYGYTF.

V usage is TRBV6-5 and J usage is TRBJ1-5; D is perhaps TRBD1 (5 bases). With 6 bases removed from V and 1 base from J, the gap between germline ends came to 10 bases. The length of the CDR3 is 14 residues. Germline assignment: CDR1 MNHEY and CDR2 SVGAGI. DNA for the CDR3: TGTGCCAGCAGCCTAGACAGAAGCAATCAGCCCCAGCATTTT. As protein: CASSLDRSNQPQHF.

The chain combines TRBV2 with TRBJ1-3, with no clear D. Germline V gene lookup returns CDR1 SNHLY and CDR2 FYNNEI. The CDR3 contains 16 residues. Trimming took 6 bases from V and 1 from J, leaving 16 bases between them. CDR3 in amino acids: CASRATFSYSGNTIYF. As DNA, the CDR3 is TGTGCCAGCAGGGCTACTTTTAGCTATTCTGGAAACACCATATATTTT.

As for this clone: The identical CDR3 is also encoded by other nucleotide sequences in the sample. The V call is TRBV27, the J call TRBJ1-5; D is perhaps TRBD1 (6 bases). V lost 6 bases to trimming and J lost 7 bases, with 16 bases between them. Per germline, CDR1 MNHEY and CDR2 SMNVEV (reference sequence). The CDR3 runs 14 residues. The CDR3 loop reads CASRLTGNRQPQHF. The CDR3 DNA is TGTGCCAGCAGGCTAACAGGGAACAGGCAGCCCCAGCATTTT.

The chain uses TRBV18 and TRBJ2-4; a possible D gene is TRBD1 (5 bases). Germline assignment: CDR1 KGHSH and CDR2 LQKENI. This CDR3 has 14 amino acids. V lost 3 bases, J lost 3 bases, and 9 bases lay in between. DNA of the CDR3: TGTGCCAGCTCACCGCAGGGTTTCAAAAACATTCAGTACTTC. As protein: CASSPQGFKNIQYF.